Detailed here is one T cell receptor beta chain. This sample is drawn from a study of cytomegalovirus exposure and HLA in healthy donors. Generated by immunoSEQ multiplex PCR, the TCRdb table keeps only in-frame clones and is missing some. The sample yields roughly 90,000 clones, 85% seen once. The V and J ends lost 4 bases and 4 bases, in that order; junction bases with no gene match: 5. CDR3 length: 14 residues. CDR1 SGHDN and CDR2 FVKESK come from the germline V gene. What was sequenced was PBMCs. This sequence was found in a young man in good health and CMV-seropositive. The chain joins TRBV14 to TRBJ1-2, with 8 bases identical to TRBD1. The CDR3 protein is CASSPTGEGYGYTF. The CDR3 nucleotides read TGTGCCAGCAGCCCGACAGGGGAGGGCTATGGCTACACCTTC.